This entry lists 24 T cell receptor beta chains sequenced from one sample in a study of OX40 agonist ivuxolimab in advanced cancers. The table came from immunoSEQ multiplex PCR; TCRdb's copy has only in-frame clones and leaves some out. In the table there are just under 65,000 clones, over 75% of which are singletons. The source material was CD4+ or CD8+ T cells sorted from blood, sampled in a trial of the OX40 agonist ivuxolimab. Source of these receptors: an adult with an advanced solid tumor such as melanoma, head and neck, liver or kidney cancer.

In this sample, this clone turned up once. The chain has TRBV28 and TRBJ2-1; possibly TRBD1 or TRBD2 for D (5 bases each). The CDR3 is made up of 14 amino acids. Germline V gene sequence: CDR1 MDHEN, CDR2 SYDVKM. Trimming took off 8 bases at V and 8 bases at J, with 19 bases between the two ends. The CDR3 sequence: CASGTPTFSHEQFF. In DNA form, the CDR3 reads TGTGCCAGCGGGACCCCGACATTTTCCCATGAGCAGTTCTTC.

The CDR3: CASSEWTKQETQYF. The CDR3 DNA reads TGTGCCAGCAGTGAATGGACTAAACAAGAGACCCAGTACTTC. This chain connects TRBV2 to TRBJ2-5; D might be TRBD2 (6 bases). The CDR3 is 14 residues long. Germline V gene sequence: CDR1 SNHLY, CDR2 FYNNEI. Trimming shortened V by 2 bases and J by 2 bases, and 9 bases separated the two germline ends.

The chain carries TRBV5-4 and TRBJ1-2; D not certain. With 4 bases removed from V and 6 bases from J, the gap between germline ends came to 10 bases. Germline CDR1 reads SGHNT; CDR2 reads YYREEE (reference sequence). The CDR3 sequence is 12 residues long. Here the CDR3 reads CASSQQEHGYTF. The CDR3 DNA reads TGTGCCAGCAGCCAGCAGGAACATGGCTACACCTTC. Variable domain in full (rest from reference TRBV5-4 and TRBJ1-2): ETGVTQSPTHLIKTRGQQVTLRCSSQSGHNTVSWYQQALGQGPQFIFQYYREEENGRGNFPPRFSGLQFPNYSSELNVNALELDDSALYLCASSQQEHGYTFGSGTRLTVV.

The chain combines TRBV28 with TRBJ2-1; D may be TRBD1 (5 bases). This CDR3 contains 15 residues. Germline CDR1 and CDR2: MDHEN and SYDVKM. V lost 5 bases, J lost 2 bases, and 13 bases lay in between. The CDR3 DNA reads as TGTGCCAGCAGTCTCCTGGAAGGGGCCTACAATGAGCAGTTCTTC. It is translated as CASSLLEGAYNEQFF.

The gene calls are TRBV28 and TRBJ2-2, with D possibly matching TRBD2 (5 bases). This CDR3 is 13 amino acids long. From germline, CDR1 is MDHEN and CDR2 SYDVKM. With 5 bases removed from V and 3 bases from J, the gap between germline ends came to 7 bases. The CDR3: CASSTSYTGELFF. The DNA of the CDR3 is TGTGCCAGCAGTACTAGTTACACCGGGGAGCTGTTTTTT.

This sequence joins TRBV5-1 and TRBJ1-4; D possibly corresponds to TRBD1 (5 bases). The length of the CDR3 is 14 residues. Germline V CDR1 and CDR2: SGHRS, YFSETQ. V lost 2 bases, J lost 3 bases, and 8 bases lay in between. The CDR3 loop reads CASSFTGSNEKLFF. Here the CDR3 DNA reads TGCGCCAGCAGCTTCACAGGATCTAATGAAAAACTGTTTTTT.

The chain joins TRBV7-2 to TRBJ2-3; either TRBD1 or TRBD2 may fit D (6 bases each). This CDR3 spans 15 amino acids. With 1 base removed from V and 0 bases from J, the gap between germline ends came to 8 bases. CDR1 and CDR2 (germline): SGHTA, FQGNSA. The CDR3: CASSLGGASTDTQYF. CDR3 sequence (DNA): TGTGCCAGCAGCTTAGGGGGGGCAAGCACAGATACGCAGTATTTT.

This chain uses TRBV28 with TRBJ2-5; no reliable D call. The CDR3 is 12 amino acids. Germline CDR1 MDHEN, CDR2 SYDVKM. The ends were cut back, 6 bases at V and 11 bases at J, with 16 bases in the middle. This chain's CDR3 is CASSLRKGLQYF. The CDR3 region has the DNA TGTGCCAGCAGCTTAAGAAAGGGTCTACAGTACTTC.

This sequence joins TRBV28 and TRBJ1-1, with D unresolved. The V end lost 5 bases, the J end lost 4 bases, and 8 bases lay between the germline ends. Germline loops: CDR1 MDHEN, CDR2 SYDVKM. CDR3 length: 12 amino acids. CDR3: CASSREFTEAFF. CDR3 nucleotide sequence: TGTGCCAGCAGTCGGGAATTCACTGAAGCTTTCTTT. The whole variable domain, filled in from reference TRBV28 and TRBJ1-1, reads DVKVTQSSRYLVKRTGEKVFLECVQDMDHENMFWYRQDPGLGLRLIYFSYDVKMKEKGDIPEGYSVSREKKERFSLILESASTNQTSMYLCASSREFTEAFFGQGTRLTVV.

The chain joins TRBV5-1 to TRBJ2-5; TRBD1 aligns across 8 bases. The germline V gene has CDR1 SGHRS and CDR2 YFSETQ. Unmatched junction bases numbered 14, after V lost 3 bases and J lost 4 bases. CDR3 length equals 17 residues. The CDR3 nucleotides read TGCGCCAGCAGCTCTCCGGGGACAGGACCTACGGGAGAGACCCAGTACTTC. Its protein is CASSSPGTGPTGETQYF.

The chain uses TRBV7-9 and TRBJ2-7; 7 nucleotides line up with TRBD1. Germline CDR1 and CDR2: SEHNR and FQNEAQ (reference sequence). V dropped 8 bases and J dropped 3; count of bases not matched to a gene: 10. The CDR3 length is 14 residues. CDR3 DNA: TGTGCCAGCGGCCCGGACAGGACGCGCTACGAGCAGTACTTC. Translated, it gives CASGPDRTRYEQYF. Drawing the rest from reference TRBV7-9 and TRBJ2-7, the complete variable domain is DTGVSQNPRHKITKRGQNVTFRCDPISEHNRLYWYRQTLGQGPEFLTYFQNEAQLEKSRLLSDRFSAERPKGSFSTLEIQRTEQGDSAMYLCASGPDRTRYEQYFGPGTRLTVT.

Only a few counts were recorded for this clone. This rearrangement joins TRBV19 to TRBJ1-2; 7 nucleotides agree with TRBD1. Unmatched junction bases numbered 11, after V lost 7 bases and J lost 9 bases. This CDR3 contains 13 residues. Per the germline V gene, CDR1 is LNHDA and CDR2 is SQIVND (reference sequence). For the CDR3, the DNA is TGTGCCAGTACCCCGAGAGGGGGCGAGAGCTACACCTTC. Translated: CASTPRGGESYTF.

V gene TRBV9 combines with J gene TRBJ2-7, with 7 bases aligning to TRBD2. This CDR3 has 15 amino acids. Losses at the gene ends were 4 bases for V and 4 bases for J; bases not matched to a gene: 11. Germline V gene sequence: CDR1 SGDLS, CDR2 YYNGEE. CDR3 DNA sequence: TGTGCCAGCAGCCTGGGGGGGGACGGCTATTACGAGCAGTACTTC. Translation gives CASSLGGDGYYEQYF.

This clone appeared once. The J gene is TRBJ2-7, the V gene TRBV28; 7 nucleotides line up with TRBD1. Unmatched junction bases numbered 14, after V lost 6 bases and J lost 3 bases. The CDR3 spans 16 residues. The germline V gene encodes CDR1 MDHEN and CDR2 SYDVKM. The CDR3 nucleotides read TGTGCCAGCAGCACCCTCCACTACCGGGACAGCTACGAGCAGTACTTC. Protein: CASSTLHYRDSYEQYF.

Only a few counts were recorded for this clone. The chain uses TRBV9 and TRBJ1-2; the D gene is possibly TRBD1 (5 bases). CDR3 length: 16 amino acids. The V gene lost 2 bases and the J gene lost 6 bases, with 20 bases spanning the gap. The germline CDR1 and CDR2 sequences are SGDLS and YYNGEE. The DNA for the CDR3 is TGTGCCAGCAGCGTCACCCCGGAGGGGATAGAAAATGGCTACACCTTC. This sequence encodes CASSVTPEGIENGYTF.

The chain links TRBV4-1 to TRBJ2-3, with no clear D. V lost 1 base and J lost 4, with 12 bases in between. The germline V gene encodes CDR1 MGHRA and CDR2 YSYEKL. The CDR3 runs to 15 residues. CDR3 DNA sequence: TGCGCCAGCAGCCAAGTGGGATTAAAGTCAGATACGCAGTATTTT. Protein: CASSQVGLKSDTQYF.

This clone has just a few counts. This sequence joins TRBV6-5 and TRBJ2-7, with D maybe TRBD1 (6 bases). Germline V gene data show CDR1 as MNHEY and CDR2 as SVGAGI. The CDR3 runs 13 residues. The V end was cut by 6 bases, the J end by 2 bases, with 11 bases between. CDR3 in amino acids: CASSRGQTYEQYF. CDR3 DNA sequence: TGTGCCAGCAGCCGTGGACAGACCTACGAGCAGTACTTC.

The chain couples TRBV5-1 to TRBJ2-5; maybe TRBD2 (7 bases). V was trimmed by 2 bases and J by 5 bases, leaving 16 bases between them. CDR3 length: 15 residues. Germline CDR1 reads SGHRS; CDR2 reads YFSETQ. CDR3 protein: CASSLPRGGGETQYF. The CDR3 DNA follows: TGCGCCAGCAGCTTACCCCGGGGAGGGGGGGAGACCCAGTACTTC.

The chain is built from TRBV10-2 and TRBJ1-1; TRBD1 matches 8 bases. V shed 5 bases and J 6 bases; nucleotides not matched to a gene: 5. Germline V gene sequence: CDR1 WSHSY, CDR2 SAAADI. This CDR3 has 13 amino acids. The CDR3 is CASSQDRVSEAFF. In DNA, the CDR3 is TGCGCCAGCAGTCAGGACAGGGTGTCTGAAGCTTTCTTT.

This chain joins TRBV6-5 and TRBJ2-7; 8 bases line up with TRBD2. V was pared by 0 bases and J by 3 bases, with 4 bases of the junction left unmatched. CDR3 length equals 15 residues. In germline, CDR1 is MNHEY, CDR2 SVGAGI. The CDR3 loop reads CASSYSWRGDYEQYF. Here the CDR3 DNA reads TGTGCCAGCAGTTACTCTTGGCGGGGGGACTACGAGCAGTACTTC.

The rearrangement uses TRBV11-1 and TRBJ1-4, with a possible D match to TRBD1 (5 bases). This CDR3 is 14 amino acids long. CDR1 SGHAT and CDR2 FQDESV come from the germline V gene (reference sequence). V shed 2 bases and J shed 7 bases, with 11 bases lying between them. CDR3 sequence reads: CASSLRQGGEKLFF. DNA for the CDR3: TGTGCCAGCAGCTTACGGCAGGGCGGTGAAAAACTGTTTTTT.

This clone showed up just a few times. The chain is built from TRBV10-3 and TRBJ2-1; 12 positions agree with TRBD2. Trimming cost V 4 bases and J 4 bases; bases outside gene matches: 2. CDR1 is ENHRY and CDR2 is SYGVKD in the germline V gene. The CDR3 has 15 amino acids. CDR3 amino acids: CAISGGTSGYNEQFF. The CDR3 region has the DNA TGTGCCATCAGTGGTGGGACTAGCGGGTACAATGAGCAGTTCTTC.

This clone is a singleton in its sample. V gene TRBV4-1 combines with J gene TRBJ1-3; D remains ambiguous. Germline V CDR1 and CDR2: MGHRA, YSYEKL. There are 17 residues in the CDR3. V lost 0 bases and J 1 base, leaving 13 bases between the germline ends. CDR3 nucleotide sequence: TGCGCCAGCAGCCAAGAGGCAGCGACTTTTTCTGGAAACACCATATATTTT. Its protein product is CASSQEAATFSGNTIYF.

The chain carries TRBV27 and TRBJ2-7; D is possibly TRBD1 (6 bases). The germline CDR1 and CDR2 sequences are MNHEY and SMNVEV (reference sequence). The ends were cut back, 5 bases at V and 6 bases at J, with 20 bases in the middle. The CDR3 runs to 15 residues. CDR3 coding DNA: TGTGCCAGCAGTACCAGGGACAAGGCAAGGCTCGAGCAGTACTTC. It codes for CASSTRDKARLEQYF.